Detailed here is one T cell receptor (beta chain). Sequenced by immunoSEQ multiplex PCR; TCRdb stores in-frame clones only, minus some. The sample shows under 300,000 clones, approximately 86% of them seen only once. This sample was included in a study of cytomegalovirus exposure and HLA in healthy donors. With 4 bases removed from V and 5 bases from J, the gap between germline ends came to 17 bases. CDR3 size: 15 residues. Germline V gives CDR1 MNHEY, CDR2 SMNVEV (reference sequence). Sequencing was performed on PBMCs. The origin of this receptor is a woman aged 25 to 39 in good health and CMV-seropositive. The rearrangement joins TRBV27 to TRBJ1-1, with D perhaps TRBD1 (5 bases). This CDR3 reads CASSSSGWRGTEAFF. The CDR3 DNA is TGTGCCAGCAGTTCTTCTGGGTGGAGGGGAACTGAAGCTTTCTTT.